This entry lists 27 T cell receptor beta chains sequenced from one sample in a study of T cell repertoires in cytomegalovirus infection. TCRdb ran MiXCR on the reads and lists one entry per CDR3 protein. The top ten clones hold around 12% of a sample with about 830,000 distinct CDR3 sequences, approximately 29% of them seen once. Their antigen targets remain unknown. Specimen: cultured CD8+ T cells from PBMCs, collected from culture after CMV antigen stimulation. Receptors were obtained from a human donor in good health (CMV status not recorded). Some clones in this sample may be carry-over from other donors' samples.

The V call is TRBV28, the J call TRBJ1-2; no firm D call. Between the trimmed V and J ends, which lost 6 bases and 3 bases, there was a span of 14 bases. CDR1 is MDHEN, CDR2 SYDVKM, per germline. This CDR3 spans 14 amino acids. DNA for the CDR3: TGTGCCAGCAGGCCCCTCGAGATGGACTATGGCTACACCTTC. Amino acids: CASRPLEMDYGYTF.

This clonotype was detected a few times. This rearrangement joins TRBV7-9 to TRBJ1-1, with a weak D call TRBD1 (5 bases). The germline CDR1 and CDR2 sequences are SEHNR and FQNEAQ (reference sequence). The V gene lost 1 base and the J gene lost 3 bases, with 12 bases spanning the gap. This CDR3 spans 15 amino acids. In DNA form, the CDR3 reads TGTGCCAGCAGCTTAGGTTCGGGGGGGGACACTGAAGCTTTCTTT. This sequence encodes CASSLGSGGDTEAFF.

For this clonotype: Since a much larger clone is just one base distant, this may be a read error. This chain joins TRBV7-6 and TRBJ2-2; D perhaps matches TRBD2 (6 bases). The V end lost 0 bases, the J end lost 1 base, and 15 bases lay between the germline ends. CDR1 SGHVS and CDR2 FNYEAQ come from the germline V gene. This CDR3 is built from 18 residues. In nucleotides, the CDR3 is TGTGCCAGCAGCTTAGCGAGTTCCGGGACTGTGAACACCGGGGAGCTGTTTTTT. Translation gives CASSLASSGTVNTGELFF.

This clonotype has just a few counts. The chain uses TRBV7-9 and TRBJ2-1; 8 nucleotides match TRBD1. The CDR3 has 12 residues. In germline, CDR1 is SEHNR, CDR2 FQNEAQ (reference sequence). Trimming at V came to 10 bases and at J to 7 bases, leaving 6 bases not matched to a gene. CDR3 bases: TGTGCCACCGGGACAGGACGGAATGAGCAGTTCTTC. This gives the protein CATGTGRNEQFF.

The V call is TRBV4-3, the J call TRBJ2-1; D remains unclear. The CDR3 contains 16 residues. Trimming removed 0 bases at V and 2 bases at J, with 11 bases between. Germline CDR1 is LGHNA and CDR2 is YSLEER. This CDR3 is CASSQDSSQTYNEQFF. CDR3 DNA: TGCGCCAGCAGCCAAGATTCCAGCCAGACCTACAATGAGCAGTTCTTC.

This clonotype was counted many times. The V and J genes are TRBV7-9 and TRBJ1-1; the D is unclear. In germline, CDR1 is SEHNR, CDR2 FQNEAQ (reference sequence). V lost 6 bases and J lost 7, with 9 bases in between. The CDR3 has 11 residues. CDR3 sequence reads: CASRVEGEAFF. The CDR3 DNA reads TGTGCCAGCAGAGTGGAGGGTGAAGCTTTCTTT.

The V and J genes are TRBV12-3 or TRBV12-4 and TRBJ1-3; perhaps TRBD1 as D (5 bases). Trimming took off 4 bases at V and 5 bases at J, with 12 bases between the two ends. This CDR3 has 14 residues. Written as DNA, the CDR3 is TGTGCCAGCAGTTCCCGGGGACGTCGAAACACCATATATTTT. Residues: CASSSRGRRNTIYF.

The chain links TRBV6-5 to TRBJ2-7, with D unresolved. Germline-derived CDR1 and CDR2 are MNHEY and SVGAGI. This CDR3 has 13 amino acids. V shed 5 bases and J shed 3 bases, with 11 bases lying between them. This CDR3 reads CASSPGLFYEQYV. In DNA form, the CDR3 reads TGTGCCAGCAGTCCTGGGCTATTCTACGAGCAGTACGTC.

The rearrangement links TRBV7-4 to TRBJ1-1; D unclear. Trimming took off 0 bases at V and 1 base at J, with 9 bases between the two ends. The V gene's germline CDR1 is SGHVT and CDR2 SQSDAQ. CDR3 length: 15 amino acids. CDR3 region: CASSLALPGNTEAFF. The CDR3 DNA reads TGTGCCAGCAGCTTAGCCCTCCCAGGGAACACTGAAGCTTTCTTT.

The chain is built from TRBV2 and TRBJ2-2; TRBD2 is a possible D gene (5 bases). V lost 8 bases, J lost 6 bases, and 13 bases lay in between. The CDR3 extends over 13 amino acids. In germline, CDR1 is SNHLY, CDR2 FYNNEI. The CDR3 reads CASAIGVAGELFF. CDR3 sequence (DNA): TGTGCCAGCGCTATCGGGGTTGCCGGGGAGCTGTTTTTT. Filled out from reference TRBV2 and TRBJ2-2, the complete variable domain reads EPEVTQTPSHQVTQMGQEVILRCVPISNHLYFYWYRQILGQKVEFLVSFYNNEISEKSEIFDDQFSVERPDGSNFTLKIRSTKLEDSAMYFCASAIGVAGELFFGEGSRLTVL.

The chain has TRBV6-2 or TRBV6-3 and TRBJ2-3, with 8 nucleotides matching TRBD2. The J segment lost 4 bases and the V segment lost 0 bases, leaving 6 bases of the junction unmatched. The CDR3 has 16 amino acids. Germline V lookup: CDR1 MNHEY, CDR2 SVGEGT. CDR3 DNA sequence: TGTGCCAGCAGTTACTCGCGCTACGGGGGGGCAGATACGCAGTATTTT. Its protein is CASSYSRYGGADTQYF.

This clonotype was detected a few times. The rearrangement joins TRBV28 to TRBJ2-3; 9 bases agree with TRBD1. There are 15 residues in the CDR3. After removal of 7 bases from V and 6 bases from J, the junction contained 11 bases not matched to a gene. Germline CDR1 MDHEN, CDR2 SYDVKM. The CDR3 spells CASTWTGVVGDTQYF. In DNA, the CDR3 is TGTGCCAGCACTTGGACAGGGGTGGTGGGGGATACGCAGTATTTT.

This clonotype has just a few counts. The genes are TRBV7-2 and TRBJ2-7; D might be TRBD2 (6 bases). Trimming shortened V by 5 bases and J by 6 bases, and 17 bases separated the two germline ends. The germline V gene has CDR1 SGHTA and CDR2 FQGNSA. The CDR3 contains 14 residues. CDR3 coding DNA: TGTGCCAGCAGCCCCACGGGACTCTGGGGCGAGCAGTACGTC. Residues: CASSPTGLWGEQYV.

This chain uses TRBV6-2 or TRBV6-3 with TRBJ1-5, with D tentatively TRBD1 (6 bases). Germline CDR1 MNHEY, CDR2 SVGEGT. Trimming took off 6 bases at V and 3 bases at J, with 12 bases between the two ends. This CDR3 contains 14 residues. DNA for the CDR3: TGTGCCAGCAGACAGGGTGCAGCCAATCAGCCCCAGCATTTT. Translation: CASRQGAANQPQHF.

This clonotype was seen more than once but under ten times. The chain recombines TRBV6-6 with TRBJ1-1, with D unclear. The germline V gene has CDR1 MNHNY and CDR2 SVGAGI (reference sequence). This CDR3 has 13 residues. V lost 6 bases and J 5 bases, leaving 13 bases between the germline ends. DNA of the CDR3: TGTGCCAGCAGCCCACACAAATGGACTGAAGCTTTCTTT. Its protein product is CASSPHKWTEAFF.

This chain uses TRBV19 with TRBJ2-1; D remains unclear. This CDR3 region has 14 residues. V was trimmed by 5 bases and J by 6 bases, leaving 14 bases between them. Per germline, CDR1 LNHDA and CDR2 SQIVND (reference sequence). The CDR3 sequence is CASSLRINSNEQFF. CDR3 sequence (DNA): TGTGCCAGTAGTCTCAGGATCAACAGCAATGAGCAGTTCTTC.

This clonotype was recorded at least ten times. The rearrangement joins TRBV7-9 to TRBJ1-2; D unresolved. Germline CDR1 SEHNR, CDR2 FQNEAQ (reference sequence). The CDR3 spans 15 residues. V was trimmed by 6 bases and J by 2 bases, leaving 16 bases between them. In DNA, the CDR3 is TGTGCCAGCAGACCTACGGACGGACCGAACTATGGCTACACCTTC. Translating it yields CASRPTDGPNYGYTF.

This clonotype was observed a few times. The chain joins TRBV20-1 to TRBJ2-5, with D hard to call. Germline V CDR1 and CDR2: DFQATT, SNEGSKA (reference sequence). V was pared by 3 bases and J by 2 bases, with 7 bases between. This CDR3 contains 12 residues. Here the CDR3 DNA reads TGCAGTGCTAGTACCGAGCAAGAGACCCAGTACTTC. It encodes CSASTEQETQYF.

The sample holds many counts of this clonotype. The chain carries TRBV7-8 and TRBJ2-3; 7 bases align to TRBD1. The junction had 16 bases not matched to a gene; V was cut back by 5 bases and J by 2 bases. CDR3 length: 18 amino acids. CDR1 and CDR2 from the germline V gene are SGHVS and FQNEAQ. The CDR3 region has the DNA TGTGCCAGCAGCCGGACCCAAGGACAGGACGACTTCACAGATACGCAGTATTTT. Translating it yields CASSRTQGQDDFTDTQYF.

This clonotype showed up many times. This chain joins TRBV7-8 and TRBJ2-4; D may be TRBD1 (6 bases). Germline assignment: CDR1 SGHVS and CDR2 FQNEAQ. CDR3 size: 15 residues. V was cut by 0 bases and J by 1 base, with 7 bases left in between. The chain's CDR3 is CASSLAGGAKNIQYF. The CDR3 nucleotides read TGTGCCAGCAGCTTAGCAGGGGGTGCCAAAAACATTCAGTACTTC.

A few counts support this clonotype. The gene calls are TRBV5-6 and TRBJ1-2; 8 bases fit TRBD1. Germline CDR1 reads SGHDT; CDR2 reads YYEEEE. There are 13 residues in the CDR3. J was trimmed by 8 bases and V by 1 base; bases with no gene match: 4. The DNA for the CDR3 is TGTGCCAGCAGCTTGACCAGGGACAGGGGCTACACCTTC. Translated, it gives CASSLTRDRGYTF.

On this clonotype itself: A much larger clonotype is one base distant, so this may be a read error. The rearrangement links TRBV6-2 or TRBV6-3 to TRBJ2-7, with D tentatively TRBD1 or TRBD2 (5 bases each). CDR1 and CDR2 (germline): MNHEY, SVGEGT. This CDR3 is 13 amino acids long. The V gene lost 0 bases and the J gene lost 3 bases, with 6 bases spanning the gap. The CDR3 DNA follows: TGTGCCAGCAGTTACTCGGGGGTCTACGAGCAGTACTTC. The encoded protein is CASSYSGVYEQYF.

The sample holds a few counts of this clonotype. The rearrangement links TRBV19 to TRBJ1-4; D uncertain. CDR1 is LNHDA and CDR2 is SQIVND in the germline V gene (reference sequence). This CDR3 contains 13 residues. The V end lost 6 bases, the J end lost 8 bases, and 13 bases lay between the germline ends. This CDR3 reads CASSTLKTEKLFF. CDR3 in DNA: TGTGCCAGTAGCACGTTGAAGACCGAAAAACTGTTTTTT. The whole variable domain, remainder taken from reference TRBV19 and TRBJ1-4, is DGGITQSPKYLFRKEGQNVTLSCEQNLNHDAMYWYRQDPGQGLRLIYYSQIVNDFQKGDIAEGYSVSREKKESFPLTVTSAQKNPTAFYLCASSTLKTEKLFFGSGTQLSVL.

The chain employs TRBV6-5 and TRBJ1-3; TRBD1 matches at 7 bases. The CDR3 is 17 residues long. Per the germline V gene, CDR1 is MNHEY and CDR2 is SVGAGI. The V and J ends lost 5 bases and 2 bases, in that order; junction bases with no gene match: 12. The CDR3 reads CASSLSQGGNAGNTIYF. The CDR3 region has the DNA TGTGCCAGCAGTCTCAGTCAGGGGGGGAATGCTGGAAACACCATATATTTT.

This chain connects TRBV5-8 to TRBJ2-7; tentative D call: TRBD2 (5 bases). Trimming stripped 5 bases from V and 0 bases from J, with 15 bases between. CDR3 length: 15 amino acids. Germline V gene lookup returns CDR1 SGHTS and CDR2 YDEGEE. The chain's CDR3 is CASSSRGTSSYEQYF. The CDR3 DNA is TGTGCCAGCAGTTCAAGAGGTACTAGCTCCTACGAGCAGTACTTC.

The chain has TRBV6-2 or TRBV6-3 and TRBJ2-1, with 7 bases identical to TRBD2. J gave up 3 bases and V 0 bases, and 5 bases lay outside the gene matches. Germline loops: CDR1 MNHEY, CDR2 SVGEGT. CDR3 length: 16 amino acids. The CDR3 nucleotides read TGTGCCAGCAGTTACTCGGGGGAGGGCAGCTACAATGAGCAGTTCTTC. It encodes CASSYSGEGSYNEQFF.

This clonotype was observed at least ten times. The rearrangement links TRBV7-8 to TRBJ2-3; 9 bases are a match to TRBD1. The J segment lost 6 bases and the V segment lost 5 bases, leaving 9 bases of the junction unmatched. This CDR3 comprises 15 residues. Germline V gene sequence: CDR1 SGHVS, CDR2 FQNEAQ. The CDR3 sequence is CASSPTGGAGDTQYF. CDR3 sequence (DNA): TGTGCCAGCAGCCCAACAGGGGGCGCCGGGGATACGCAGTATTTT.